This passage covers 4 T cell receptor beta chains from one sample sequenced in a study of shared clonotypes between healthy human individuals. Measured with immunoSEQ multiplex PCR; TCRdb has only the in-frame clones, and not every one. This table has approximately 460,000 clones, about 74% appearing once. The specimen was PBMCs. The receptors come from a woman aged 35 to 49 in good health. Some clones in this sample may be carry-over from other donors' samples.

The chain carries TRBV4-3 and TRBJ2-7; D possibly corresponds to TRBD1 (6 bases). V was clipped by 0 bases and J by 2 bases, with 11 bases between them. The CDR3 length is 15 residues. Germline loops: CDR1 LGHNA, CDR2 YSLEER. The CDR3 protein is CASSQDKQGPYEQYF. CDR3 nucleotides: TGCGCCAGCAGCCAAGATAAACAGGGCCCCTACGAGCAGTACTTC.

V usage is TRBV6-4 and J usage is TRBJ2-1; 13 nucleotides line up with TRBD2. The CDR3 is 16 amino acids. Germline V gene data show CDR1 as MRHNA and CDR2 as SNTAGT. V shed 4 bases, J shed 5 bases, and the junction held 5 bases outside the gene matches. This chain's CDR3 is CASSVTGTSGNNEQFF. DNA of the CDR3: TGTGCCAGCAGTGTTACCGGGACTAGCGGGAACAATGAGCAGTTCTTC.

The CDR3 DNA sequence: TGTGCCAGCAGTGAAGAGGGCGGGAGCAATGAGCAGTTCTTC. Amino acids: CASSEEGGSNEQFF. The gene calls are TRBV2 and TRBJ2-1, with TRBD2 identical over 7 bases. Losses at the gene ends were 1 base for V and 6 bases for J; bases not matched to a gene: 3. CDR3 length: 14 amino acids. CDR1 and CDR2 (germline): SNHLY, FYNNEI.

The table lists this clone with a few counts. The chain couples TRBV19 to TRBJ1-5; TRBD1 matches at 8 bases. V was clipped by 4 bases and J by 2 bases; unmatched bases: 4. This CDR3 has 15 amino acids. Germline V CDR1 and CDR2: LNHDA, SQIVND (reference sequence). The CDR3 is CASSSGQGGNQPQHF. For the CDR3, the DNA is TGTGCCAGTAGTAGCGGACAGGGTGGCAATCAGCCCCAGCATTTT.